The clone carrying this TCR beta chain showed up just a few times. This CDR3 is built from 12 residues. Trimming stripped 5 bases from V and 7 bases from J, with 9 bases between. Germline CDR1 is DFQATT and CDR2 is SNEGSKA (reference sequence). The data were obtained in a study of T cells after yellow fever vaccination. TCRdb fed the 5' RACE reads into MiXCR, producing one record per CDR3 protein. The sample holds about 630,000 distinct CDR3 sequences; roughly an eighth are singletons and the top ten take 15%. The sample was PBMCs, taken on the day of the yellow fever booster vaccination. The source of this sequence is a man aged 25-40 years who received the YFV17D yellow fever vaccine. The chain links TRBV20-1 to TRBJ1-6; weak D call: TRBD1 (5 bases). The CDR3 reads CSAAGQNSPLHF. The CDR3 bases are TGCAGTGCTGCGGGGCAGAATTCACCCCTCCACTTT.